This T cell receptor beta chain was captured by sequencing in a study of blood T cell repertoires in COVID-19. Whole-study context: Samples taken during acute and convalescent COVID-19 were collected in the United States, Italy and Spain. Nucleic acid was either cDNA or gDNA, and it came from T cells, B-cell-depleted T cells, or PBMCs.

V shed 0 bases, J shed 4 bases, and the junction held 13 bases outside the gene matches. The CDR3 spans 18 residues. In germline, CDR1 is SGHNT, CDR2 YYREEE (reference sequence). This clone was found once. Sequenced by immunoSEQ multiplex PCR; TCRdb stores in-frame clones only, minus some. The table lists about 62,000 clones, 79% of them singletons. Source material: peripheral blood. The receptor's source is a woman of 80 years or more with active or convalescent COVID-19. The rearrangement uses TRBV5-4 and TRBJ1-2; 9 positions agree with TRBD1. Here the CDR3 DNA reads TGTGCCAGCAGCTTGGACCCCGGGACAGGGACTAATCTCTATGGCTACACCTTC. It encodes CASSLDPGTGTNLYGYTF.